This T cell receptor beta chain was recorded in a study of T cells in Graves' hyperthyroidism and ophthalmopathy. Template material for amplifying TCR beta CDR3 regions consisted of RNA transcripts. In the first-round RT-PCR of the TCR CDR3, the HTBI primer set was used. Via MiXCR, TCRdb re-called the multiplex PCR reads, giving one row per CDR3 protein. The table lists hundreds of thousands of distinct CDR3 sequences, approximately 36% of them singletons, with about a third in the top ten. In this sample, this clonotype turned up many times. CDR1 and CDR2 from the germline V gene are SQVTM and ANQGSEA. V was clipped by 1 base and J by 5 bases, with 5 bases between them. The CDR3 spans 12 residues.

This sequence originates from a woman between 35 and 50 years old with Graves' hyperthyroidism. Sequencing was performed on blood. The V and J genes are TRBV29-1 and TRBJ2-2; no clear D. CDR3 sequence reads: CSVEAHTGELFF. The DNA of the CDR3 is TGCAGCGTTGAAGCACATACCGGGGAGCTGTTTTTT.